The rows below give T cell receptor beta chains drawn from one sample of a study of siplizumab effects on memory and regulatory T cells. TCRdb's copy holds only in-frame clones and misses some; the assay was immunoSEQ multiplex PCR. The table shows about 26,000 clones, with 84% occurring only once. The sample comprised memory CD4+ T cells sorted from blood. The receptors shown here come from a human donor in good health. The CDR3 runs from the conserved cysteine through the conserved F or W. The D gene is left open where the match is weak. Clone size is shown for a subset of rows, as once, few, many or a class of expanded clone.

d_gene,j_gene,abundance,v_gene,CDR3nt,CDR3aa
-,TRBJ1-1,-,TRBV4-3,TGCGCCAGCAGCCAAGTCGGGGGGTTACCGAACACTGAAGCTTTCTTT,CASSQVGGLPNTEAFF
-,TRBJ2-3,-,TRBV12-2,TGTGCAAGTCGCTTAAGGAGCGGGAGCGGGGCTACGCAGTATTTT,CASRLRSGSGATQYF
-,TRBJ2-7,-,TRBV25-1,TGTGCCAGCAGTGAATTTAATCCCGCCTACGAGCAGTACTTC,CASSEFNPAYEQYF
-,TRBJ1-1,-,TRBV28,TGTGCCAGCAGTTTATTGGTCGGTTCCGGCGCTTTCTTT,CASSLLVGSGAFF
-,TRBJ2-7,-,TRBV6-1,TGTGCCAGCTGGAGCCGGGGTGTTCACTCCTACGAGCAGTACTTC,CASWSRGVHSYEQYF
-,TRBJ1-6,-,TRBV9,TGTGCCAGCAGCCCCCCTAATTCACCCCTCCACTTT,CASSPPNSPLHF
-,TRBJ1-1,-,TRBV19,TGTGCCAGTAGTATACGACGGAACACTGAAGCTTTCTTT,CASSIRRNTEAFF
TRBD1,TRBJ2-7,-,TRBV6-6,TGTGCCAGCAGGCCTACAGGGGAAGGATCCTACGAGCAGTACTTC,CASRPTGEGSYEQYF
TRBD2,TRBJ2-1,-,TRBV7-9,TGTGCCAGCAGCTTAGAGCTAGCGGGAGTCCATAATGAGCAGTTCTTC,CASSLELAGVHNEQFF
-,TRBJ1-5,once,TRBV30,TGTGCCTGGAGTGTACGAAGGACGGAGGGCGATCAGCCCCAGCATTTT,CAWSVRRTEGDQPQHF
TRBD1,TRBJ1-1,-,TRBV30,TGTGCCTGGGGACAGGGGACAAACACTGAAGCTTTCTTT,CAWGQGTNTEAFF
TRBD1,TRBJ2-7,-,TRBV6-5,TGTGCCAGCAGTTACTCGGGACAGGGTGGCGAGCAGTACTTC,CASSYSGQGGEQYF
-,TRBJ2-5,-,TRBV19,TGTGCCAGTAGTATCGGGAGCGGGGAGACCCAGTACTTC,CASSIGSGETQYF
-,TRBJ2-5,-,TRBV6-1,TGTGCCAGCGGGTGGGGCCCCTCAGAGACCCAGTACTTC,CASGWGPSETQYF
-,TRBJ2-5,few,TRBV5-6,TGTGCCAGCAGCTCTTGGGGGACCCAAGAGACCCAGTACTTC,CASSSWGTQETQYF
TRBD2,TRBJ2-1,-,TRBV9,TGTGCCAGCGTGGCTAGCGGGAGCAATGAGCAGTTCTTC,CASVASGSNEQFF
TRBD1,TRBJ2-7,-,TRBV29-1,TGCAGCGTTGAACGGGGGACAGGGGGCAAGTACGAGCAGTACTTC,CSVERGTGGKYEQYF
TRBD1,TRBJ1-2,-,TRBV5-1,TGCGCCAGCAGCTTGGGACAGGGGGCGAATGGCTACACCTTC,CASSLGQGANGYTF
-,TRBJ1-2,-,TRBV7-9,TGTGCCAGCAGCTTGTTAGCAGGCGGTGGCTACACCTTC,CASSLLAGGGYTF
-,TRBJ1-6,-,TRBV6-5,TGTGCCAGCGGGGGGGCAGAGTATAATTCACCCCTCCACTTT,CASGGAEYNSPLHF
TRBD1,TRBJ1-5,-,TRBV11-3,TGTGCCAGCAGCCCAGGGGGATTAGGGAATCAGCCCCAGCATTTT,CASSPGGLGNQPQHF
-,TRBJ2-1,-,TRBV5-1,TGCGCCAGCAGCTTGGCCTTCGGAGCGGGACAAGGGTACAATGAGCAGTTCTTC,CASSLAFGAGQGYNEQFF
TRBD1,TRBJ1-6,-,TRBV30,TGTGCCTGGAGGGACAGGGATAATTCACCCCTCCACTTT,CAWRDRDNSPLHF
-,TRBJ2-5,once,TRBV28,TGTGCCAGCGCCTGGTGGGAGACCCAGTACTTC,CASAWWETQYF
-,TRBJ2-6,-,TRBV19,TGTGCCAGTTGCGACCCGGGACGTGCCTCTGGGGCCAACGTCCTGACTTTC,CASCDPGRASGANVLTF
-,TRBJ2-1,-,TRBV19,TGTGCCAGTTGGGGTAACAGGGGAGGATACAATGAGCAGTTCTTC,CASWGNRGGYNEQFF
TRBD1,TRBJ2-1,-,TRBV7-9,TGTGCCAGCAGCTTAGGACAGGGGGAATCCTACAATGAGCAGTTCTTC,CASSLGQGESYNEQFF
-,TRBJ1-1,-,TRBV7-9,TGTGCCAGCAGCTTGCGGCAGCCTCACACTGAAGCTTTCTTT,CASSLRQPHTEAFF
-,TRBJ2-1,-,TRBV5-5,TGTGCCAGCGCCCTGGGGCGGAGCTACAATGAGCAGTTCTTC,CASALGRSYNEQFF
-,TRBJ1-1,-,TRBV15,TGTGCCACCAGCAGACAAGATGGACAGATCATTGAAGCTTTCTTT,CATSRQDGQIIEAFF
-,TRBJ2-4,-,TRBV6-1,TGTGCCAGCAGTTCAGGGGCCGGGATTCAGTACTTC,CASSSGAGIQYF
TRBD1,TRBJ1-1,-,TRBV19,TGTGCCAGTAGTCTGGACAGGCGGAACACTGAAGCTTTCTTT,CASSLDRRNTEAFF
-,TRBJ2-6,-,TRBV27,TGTGCCAGCAGTCCCGCGGGGAGGGCCAACGTCCTGACTTTC,CASSPAGRANVLTF
-,TRBJ1-5,-,TRBV19,TGTGCCAGTAGTATAGAGGGAACATTCCTCCCAAGTCCCCGGCCCCAGCATTTT,CASSIEGTFLPSPRPQHF
-,TRBJ2-2,-,TRBV4-1,TGCGCCAGCAGCCGGGAGGCGACGAACACCGGGGAGCTGTTTTTT,CASSREATNTGELFF
TRBD1,TRBJ2-5,-,TRBV5-1,TGCGCCAGCAGCATAGGACAGGGGGCGAGGGTAGAGACCCAGTACTTC,CASSIGQGARVETQYF